Each of the 10 T cell receptor beta chains below was sequenced from the same sample in a study of blood T cell repertoires in COVID-19. Some clones are missing from TCRdb's copy, which holds only in-frame ones; the method was immunoSEQ multiplex PCR. The table includes about 480,000 clones, 88% detected once. The sample was peripheral blood. The receptors were sampled from a woman between 45 and 60 years old with COVID-19, enrolled during active disease.

V is TRBV9 and J is TRBJ1-2; the match to TRBD1 covers 8 bases. The germline V gene has CDR1 SGDLS and CDR2 YYNGEE. This CDR3 has 15 amino acids. After removal of 0 bases from V and 8 bases from J, the junction contained 9 bases not matched to a gene. The CDR3 DNA reads as TGTGCCAGCAGCGTAGCTGGGACAGGAGTTCCGGGCTACACCTTC. Its translation: CASSVAGTGVPGYTF.

The J gene is TRBJ2-3, the V gene TRBV4-2, with 14 bases aligning to TRBD2. Germline V CDR1 and CDR2: LGHNA, YNFKEQ. V trimming: 5 bases; J trimming: 6 bases; junction bases outside the gene matches: 19. The CDR3 spans 20 residues. CDR3 DNA: TGTGCCAGCAGCGCGCCGGGACTAGCGGGGGCCCTAAGTTCAGCGGATACGCAGTATTTT. Amino acid sequence: CASSAPGLAGALSSADTQYF.

This chain links TRBV3-1 (or the pseudogene TRBV3-2) with TRBJ2-1; D is uncertain. The V end lost 1 base, the J end lost 12 bases, and 10 bases lay between the germline ends. The length of the CDR3 is 12 residues. The germline gives CDR1 LGHDT, CDR2 YNNKEL (reference sequence). For the CDR3, the DNA is TGTGCCAGCAGCCAAGTCGAGAGAGGGCAGTTCTTC. Protein product: CASSQVERGQFF.

The CDR3 nucleotides read TGTGCCAGCAGCCCACGGGTGGGTCAGCCCCAGCATTTT. This sequence encodes CASSPRVGQPQHF. This sequence joins TRBV27 and TRBJ1-5, with unresolved D. This CDR3 spans 13 amino acids. Germline CDR1 is MNHEY and CDR2 is SMNVEV (reference sequence). V shed 6 bases and J shed 6 bases, with 12 bases lying between them.

The genes are TRBV3-1 (or the pseudogene TRBV3-2) and TRBJ2-7, with D uncertain. This CDR3 is 15 amino acids long. Germline values: CDR1 LGHDT, CDR2 YNNKEL (reference sequence). V lost 3 bases to trimming and J lost 4 bases, with 16 bases between them. As DNA, the CDR3 is TGTGCCAGCAGCCAGGGCATAGGTATTTCTTACGAGCAGTACTTC. It yields the protein CASSQGIGISYEQYF.

In DNA, the CDR3 is TGTGCCAGTAGTATCTCCGGGACTAGTGACGAGCAGTACTTC. This encodes CASSISGTSDEQYF. This chain connects TRBV19 to TRBJ2-7; 8 bases align to TRBD2. CDR1 and CDR2 from the germline V gene are LNHDA and SQIVND (reference sequence). The J segment lost 5 bases and the V segment lost 3 bases, leaving 6 bases of the junction unmatched. The CDR3 runs 14 residues. Full variable domain (missing parts from reference TRBV19 and TRBJ2-7): DGGITQSPKYLFRKEGQNVTLSCEQNLNHDAMYWYRQDPGQGLRLIYYSQIVNDFQKGDIAEGYSVSREKKESFPLTVTSAQKNPTAFYLCASSISGTSDEQYFGPGTRLTVT.

V is TRBV9 and J is TRBJ2-1; 11 nucleotides line up with TRBD2. This CDR3 has 21 residues. Unmatched junction bases numbered 17, after V lost 3 bases and J lost 0 bases. CDR1 and CDR2 (germline): SGDLS, YYNGEE. The CDR3 here is CASSALRDPSGGTFSYNEQFF. The CDR3 DNA follows: TGTGCCAGCAGCGCCCTTAGGGATCCTAGCGGGGGGACCTTCTCCTACAATGAGCAGTTCTTC.

The rearrangement uses TRBV12-3 or TRBV12-4 and TRBJ2-3; D gene unclear. V gave up 3 bases and J gave up 3 bases, with 7 bases separating them. This CDR3 has 13 residues. DNA for the CDR3: TGTGCCAGCAGTTTGCGAGAAACAGATACGCAGTATTTT. Its protein product is CASSLRETDTQYF.

This chain joins TRBV7-8 and TRBJ1-5, with D possibly TRBD1 on 6 matching bases. The V end lost 3 bases, the J end lost 4 bases, and 7 bases lay between the germline ends. The length of the CDR3 is 13 residues. Per the germline V gene, CDR1 is SGHVS and CDR2 is FQNEAQ. In nucleotides, the CDR3 is TGTGCCAGCAGCTTCAGGGGTAATCAGCCCCAGCATTTT. This codes for CASSFRGNQPQHF. Together with reference TRBV7-8 and TRBJ1-5, the CDR3 gives the full variable domain: GAGVSQSPRYKVAKRGQDVALRCDPISGHVSLFWYQQALGQGPEFLTYFQNEAQLDKSGLPSDRFFAERPEGSVSTLKIQRTQQEDSAVYLCASSFRGNQPQHFGDGTRLSIL.

The chain uses TRBV5-1 and TRBJ1-1, with 10 bases fitting TRBD1. The CDR3 covers 15 residues. The germline gives CDR1 SGHRS, CDR2 YFSETQ. The V gene end was trimmed by 0 bases and the J gene end by 10 bases; junction bases not matched to a gene: 9. As DNA, the CDR3 is TGCGCCAGCAGCTTGGAGACAGGGGGCGCCCAGAGAGCTTTCTTT. Translated: CASSLETGGAQRAFF.